A selection of T cell receptor beta chains follows, all from one sample in a study of cytomegalovirus exposure and HLA in healthy donors. The table came from immunoSEQ multiplex PCR; TCRdb's copy has only in-frame clones and leaves some out. The data hold tens of thousands of clones, with 65% to 90% observed a single time. Sequenced: PBMCs. The origin of the receptors is a woman between 18 and 29 years old in good health and CMV-seronegative. The conserved cysteine and the conserved F or W are not part of the CDR3 here. The D gene is left open where the match is weak. Where a row states a size, it is once, few, many or the class of an expanded clone; other rows omit it.

size	V	J	D	CDR3
once	TRBV19	TRBJ1-6	-	ASSGPRSPLH
-	TRBV18	TRBJ2-1	TRBD1	ASSPLKQGWEQF
-	TRBV18	TRBJ2-1	-	ASSPPIVQKSYNEQF
-	TRBV28	TRBJ2-7	TRBD2	ATSPRTPGREQY
few	TRBV5-6	TRBJ1-1	-	ASSTGFVAF
few	TRBV28	TRBJ2-1	-	ASSLNREQF
-	TRBV5-1	TRBJ1-2	-	ASSLARGVDGYP
-	TRBV29-1	TRBJ1-1	TRBD1	SVGTGVNTEAF
few	TRBV9	TRBJ2-1	-	ASSVDGQLNEQF
-	TRBV28	TRBJ2-7	TRBD2	ASTSGGTSGSYEQY